This T cell receptor beta chain was sequenced during a study of T cells in localized non-small cell lung cancer. On this clone itself: The antigen remains unidentified.

General study findings and limits: A median about 54 of the top 100 tumor clones appeared in adjacent lung. In the blood, greater T cell density corresponded to longer overall survival. Owing to sequencing of a solitary tumor region, heterogeneity cannot be discounted.

Clones were read by immunoSEQ multiplex PCR, and TCRdb kept only the in-frame ones, dropping some. The sample records roughly 34,000 clones, about 90% being singletons. The V and J ends lost 8 bases and 1 base respectively, with 14 bases between them. CDR1 SGHVS and CDR2 FNYEAQ come from the germline V gene. This CDR3 contains 15 residues. The sequenced sample was peripheral blood mononuclear cells, obtained before any cancer treatment. This clonotype originated in a man aged 40-75 years with stage III lung adenocarcinoma. The V gene is TRBV7-6, the J gene TRBJ2-2; no definite D call. Here the CDR3 reads CASLSRSGNTGELFF. CDR3 sequence (DNA): TGTGCCAGCTTATCCCGGTCCGGGAACACCGGGGAGCTGTTTTTT.